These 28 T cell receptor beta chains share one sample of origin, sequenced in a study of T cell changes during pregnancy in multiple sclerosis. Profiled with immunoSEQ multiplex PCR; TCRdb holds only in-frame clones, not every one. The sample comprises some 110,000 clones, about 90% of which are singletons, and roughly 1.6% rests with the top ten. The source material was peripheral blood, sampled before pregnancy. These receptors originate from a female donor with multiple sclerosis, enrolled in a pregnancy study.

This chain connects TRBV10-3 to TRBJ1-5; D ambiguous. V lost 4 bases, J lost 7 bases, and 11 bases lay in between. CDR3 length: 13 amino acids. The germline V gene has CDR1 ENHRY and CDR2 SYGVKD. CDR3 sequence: CAISGATGQPQHF. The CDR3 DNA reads TGTGCCATCAGTGGGGCGACGGGACAGCCCCAGCATTTT.

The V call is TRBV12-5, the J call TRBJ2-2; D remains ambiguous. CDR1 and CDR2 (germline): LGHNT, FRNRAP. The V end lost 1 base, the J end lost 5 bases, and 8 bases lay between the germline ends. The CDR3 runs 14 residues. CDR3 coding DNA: TGTGCTAGTGGTTTGGGAGGTCCAACCGGGGAGCTGTTTTTT. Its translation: CASGLGGPTGELFF.

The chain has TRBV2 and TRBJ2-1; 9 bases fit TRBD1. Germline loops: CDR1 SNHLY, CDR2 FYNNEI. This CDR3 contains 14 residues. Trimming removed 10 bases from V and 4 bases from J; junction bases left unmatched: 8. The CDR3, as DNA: TGTGCCACCATGGGACAGGGTGGGTACAATGAGCAGTTCTTC. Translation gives CATMGQGGYNEQFF.

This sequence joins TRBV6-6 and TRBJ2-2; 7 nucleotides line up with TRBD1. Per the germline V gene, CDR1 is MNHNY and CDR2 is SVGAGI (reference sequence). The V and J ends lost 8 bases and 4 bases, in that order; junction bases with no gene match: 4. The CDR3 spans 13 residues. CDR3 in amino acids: CASRQGGTGELFF. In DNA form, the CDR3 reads TGTGCCAGCCGACAGGGTGGCACCGGGGAGCTGTTTTTT.

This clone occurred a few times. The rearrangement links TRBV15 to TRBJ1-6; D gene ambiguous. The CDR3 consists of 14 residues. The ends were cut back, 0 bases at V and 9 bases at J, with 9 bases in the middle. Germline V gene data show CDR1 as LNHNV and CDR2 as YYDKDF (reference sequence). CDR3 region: CATSRDSDVSPLHF. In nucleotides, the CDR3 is TGTGCCACCAGCAGAGATAGCGACGTTTCACCCCTCCACTTT.

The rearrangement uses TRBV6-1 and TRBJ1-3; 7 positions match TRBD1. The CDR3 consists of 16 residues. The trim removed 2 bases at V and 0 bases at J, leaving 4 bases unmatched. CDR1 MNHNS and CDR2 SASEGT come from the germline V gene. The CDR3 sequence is CASSETAGGSGNTIYF. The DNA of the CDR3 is TGTGCCAGCAGTGAAACCGCAGGGGGCTCTGGAAACACCATATATTTT.

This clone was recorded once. CDR3 bases: TGTGCCAGCAGTTTGGGTCTAGCTGGAGATACGCAGTATTTT. This translates into CASSLGLAGDTQYF. V usage is TRBV27 and J usage is TRBJ2-3; possible D gene TRBD2, 5 bases. The V gene's germline CDR1 is MNHEY and CDR2 SMNVEV (reference sequence). The CDR3 has 14 residues. V shed 3 bases and J shed 5 bases, with 12 bases lying between them.

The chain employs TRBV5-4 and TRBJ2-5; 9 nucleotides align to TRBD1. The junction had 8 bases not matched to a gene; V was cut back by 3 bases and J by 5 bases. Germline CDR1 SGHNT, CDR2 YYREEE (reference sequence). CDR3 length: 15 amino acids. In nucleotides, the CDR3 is TGTGCCAGCAGCTCCCGGACAGGGGAAGGTGAGACCCAGTACTTC. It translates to CASSSRTGEGETQYF.

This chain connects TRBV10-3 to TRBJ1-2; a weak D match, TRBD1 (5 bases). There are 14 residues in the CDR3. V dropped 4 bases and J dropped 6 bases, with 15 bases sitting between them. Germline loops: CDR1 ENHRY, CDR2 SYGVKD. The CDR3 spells CAISVVRAKDGYTF. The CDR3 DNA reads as TGTGCCATCAGTGTTGTCAGGGCTAAAGATGGCTACACCTTC.

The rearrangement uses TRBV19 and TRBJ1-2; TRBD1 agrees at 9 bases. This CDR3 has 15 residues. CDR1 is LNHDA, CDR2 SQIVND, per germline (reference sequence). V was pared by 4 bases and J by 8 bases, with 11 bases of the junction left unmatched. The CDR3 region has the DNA TGTGCCAGTAGTAGTCCCGAGACAGGGGGTCTCGGCTACACCTTC. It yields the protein CASSSPETGGLGYTF.

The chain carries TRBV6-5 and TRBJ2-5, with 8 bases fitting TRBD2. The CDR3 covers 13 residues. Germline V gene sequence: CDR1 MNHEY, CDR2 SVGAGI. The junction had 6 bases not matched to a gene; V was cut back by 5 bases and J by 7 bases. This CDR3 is CASSNSGAGTQYF. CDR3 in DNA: TGTGCCAGCAGTAATAGCGGGGCCGGGACCCAGTACTTC.

In nucleotides, the CDR3 is TGTGCCAGCAGCAAACGGACTAGCGGGGGCCTAGAGCAGTACTTC. This gives the protein CASSKRTSGGLEQYF. V gene TRBV28 combines with J gene TRBJ2-7, with 13 bases fitting TRBD2. V lost 6 bases and J lost 7; bases outside the gene matches: 9. This CDR3 has 15 amino acids. Germline V gives CDR1 MDHEN, CDR2 SYDVKM.

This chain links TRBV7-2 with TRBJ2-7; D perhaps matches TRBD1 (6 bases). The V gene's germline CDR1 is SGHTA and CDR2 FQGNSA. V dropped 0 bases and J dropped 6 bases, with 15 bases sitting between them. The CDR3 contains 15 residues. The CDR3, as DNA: TGTGCCAGCAGCTTAGCGATTCAGGGGAAGAGCGAGCAGTACTTC. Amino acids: CASSLAIQGKSEQYF.

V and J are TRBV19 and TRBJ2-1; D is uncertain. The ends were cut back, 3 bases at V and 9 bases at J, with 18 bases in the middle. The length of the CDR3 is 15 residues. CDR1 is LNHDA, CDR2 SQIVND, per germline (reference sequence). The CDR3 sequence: CASSILWAQTTEQFF. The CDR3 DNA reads TGTGCCAGTAGTATTCTTTGGGCTCAGACGACTGAGCAGTTCTTC.

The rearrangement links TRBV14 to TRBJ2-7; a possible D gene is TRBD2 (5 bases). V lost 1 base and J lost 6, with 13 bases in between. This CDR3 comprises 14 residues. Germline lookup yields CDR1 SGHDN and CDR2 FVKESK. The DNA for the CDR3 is TGTGCCAGCAGCCAAGTATATGGCGGAGGCGAGCAGTACTTC. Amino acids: CASSQVYGGGEQYF.

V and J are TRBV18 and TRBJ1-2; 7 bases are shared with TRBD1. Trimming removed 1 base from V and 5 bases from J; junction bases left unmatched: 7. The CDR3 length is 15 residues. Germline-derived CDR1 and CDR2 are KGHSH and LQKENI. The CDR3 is CASSPRGDRVYGYTF. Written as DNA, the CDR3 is TGTGCCAGCTCACCACGGGGAGACAGGGTTTATGGCTACACCTTC.

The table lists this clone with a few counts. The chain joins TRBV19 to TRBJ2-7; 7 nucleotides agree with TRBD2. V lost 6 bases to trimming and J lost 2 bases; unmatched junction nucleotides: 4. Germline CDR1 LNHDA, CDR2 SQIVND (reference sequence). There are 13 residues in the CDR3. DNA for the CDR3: TGTGCCAGTAGCTGGGGGGGACCCTACGAGCAGTACTTC. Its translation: CASSWGGPYEQYF.

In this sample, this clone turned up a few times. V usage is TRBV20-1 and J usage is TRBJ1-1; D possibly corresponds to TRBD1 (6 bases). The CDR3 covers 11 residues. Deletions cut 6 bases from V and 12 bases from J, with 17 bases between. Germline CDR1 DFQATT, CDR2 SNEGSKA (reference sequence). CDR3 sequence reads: CSATDGQWPFF. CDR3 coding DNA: TGCAGTGCAACAGATGGACAGTGGCCTTTCTTT.

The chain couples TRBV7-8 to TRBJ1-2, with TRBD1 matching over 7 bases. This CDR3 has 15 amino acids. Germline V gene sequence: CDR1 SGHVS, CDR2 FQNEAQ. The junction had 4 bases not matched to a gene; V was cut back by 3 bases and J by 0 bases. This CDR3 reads CASSLRTGTNYGYTF. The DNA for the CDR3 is TGTGCCAGCAGCTTGCGGACAGGTACTAACTATGGCTACACCTTC.

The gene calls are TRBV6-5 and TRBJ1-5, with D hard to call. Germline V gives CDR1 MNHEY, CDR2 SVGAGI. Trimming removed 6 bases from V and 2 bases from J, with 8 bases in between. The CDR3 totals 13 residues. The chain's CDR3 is CASSRVGNQPQHF. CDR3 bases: TGTGCCAGCAGCCGGGTTGGCAATCAGCCCCAGCATTTT.

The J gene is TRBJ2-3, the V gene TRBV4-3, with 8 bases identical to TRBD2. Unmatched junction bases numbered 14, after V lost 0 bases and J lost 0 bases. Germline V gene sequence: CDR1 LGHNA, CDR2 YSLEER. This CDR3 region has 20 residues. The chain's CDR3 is CASSQDSATWRGASTDTQYF. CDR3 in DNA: TGCGCCAGCAGCCAAGATAGCGCAACCTGGCGGGGGGCCAGCACAGATACGCAGTATTTT.

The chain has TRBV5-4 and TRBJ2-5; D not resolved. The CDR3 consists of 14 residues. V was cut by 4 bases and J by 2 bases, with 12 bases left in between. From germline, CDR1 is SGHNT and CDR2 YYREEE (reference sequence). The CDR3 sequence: CASSVTPLQETQYF. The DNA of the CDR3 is TGTGCCAGCAGCGTAACACCGTTACAAGAGACCCAGTACTTC.

CDR3 sequence reads: CASSLQISYEQYF. CDR3 nucleotide sequence: TGTGCCAGCAGTTTACAGATTTCCTACGAGCAGTACTTC. V and J are TRBV27 and TRBJ2-7; D is unresolved. Germline CDR1 and CDR2: MNHEY and SMNVEV (reference sequence). The V gene lost 2 bases and the J gene lost 1 base, with 6 bases spanning the gap. The CDR3 is 13 amino acids.

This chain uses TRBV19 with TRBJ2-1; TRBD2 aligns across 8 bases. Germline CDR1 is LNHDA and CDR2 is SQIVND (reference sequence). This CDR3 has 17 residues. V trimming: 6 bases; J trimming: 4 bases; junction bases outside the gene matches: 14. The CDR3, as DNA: TGTGCCAGTAGCCTAGGGGCAAGCGGGGGACATTACAATGAGCAGTTCTTC. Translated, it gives CASSLGASGGHYNEQFF.

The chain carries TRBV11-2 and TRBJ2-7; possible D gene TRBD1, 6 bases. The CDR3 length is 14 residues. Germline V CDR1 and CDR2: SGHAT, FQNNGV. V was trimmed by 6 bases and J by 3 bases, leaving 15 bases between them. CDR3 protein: CASRDHRVLYEQYF. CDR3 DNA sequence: TGTGCCAGCAGGGATCACAGGGTACTCTACGAGCAGTACTTC.

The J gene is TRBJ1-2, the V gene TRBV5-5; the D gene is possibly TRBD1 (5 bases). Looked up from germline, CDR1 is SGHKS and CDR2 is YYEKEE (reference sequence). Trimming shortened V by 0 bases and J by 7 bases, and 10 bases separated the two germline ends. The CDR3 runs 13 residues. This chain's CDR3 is CASSLEGRTGYTF. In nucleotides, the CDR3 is TGTGCCAGCAGCTTGGAGGGGAGGACTGGCTACACCTTC.

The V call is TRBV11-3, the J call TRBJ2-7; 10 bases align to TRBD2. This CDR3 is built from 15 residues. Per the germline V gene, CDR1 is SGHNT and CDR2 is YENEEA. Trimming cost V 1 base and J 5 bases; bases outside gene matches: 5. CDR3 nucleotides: TGTGCCAGCAGCTTAGCAGCGGGGGGGCCGGACGAGCAGTACTTC. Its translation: CASSLAAGGPDEQYF.

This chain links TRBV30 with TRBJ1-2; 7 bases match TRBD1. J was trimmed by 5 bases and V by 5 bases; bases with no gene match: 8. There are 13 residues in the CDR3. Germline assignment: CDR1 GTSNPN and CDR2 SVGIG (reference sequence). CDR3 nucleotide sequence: TGTGCCTGGCAAAGGGACAGACCGTATGGCTACACCTTC. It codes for CAWQRDRPYGYTF.